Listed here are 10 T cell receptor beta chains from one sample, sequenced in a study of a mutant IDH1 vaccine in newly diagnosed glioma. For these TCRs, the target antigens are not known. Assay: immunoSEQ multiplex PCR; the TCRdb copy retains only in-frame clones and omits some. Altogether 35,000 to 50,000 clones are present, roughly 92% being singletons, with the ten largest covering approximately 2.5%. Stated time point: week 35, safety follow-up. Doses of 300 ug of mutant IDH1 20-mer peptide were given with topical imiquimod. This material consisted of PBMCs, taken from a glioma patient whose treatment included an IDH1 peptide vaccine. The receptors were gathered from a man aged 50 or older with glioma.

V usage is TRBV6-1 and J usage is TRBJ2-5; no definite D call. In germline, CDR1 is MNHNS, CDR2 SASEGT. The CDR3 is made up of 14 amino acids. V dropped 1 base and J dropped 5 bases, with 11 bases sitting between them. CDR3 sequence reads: CASSEDPGRETQYF. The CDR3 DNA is TGTGCCAGCAGTGAAGATCCCGGAAGGGAGACCCAGTACTTC.

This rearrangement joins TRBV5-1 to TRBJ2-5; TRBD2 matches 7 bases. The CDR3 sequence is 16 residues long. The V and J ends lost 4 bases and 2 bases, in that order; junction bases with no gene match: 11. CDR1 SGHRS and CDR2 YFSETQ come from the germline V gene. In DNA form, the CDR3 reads TGCGCCAGCAGCCCTTCTAGCGGCACCTCACAAGAGACCCAGTACTTC. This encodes CASSPSSGTSQETQYF.

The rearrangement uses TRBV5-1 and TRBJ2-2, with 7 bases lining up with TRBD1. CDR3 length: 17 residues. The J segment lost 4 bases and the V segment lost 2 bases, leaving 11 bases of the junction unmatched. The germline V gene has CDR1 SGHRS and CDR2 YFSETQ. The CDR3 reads CASSLRQGSGTTGELFF. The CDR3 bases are TGCGCCAGCAGCTTAAGACAGGGAAGTGGGACCACCGGGGAGCTGTTTTTT.

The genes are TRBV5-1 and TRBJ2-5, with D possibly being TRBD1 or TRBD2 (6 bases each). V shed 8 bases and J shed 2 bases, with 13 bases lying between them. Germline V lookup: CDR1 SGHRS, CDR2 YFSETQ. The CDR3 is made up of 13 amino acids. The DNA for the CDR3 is TGCGCCAGTAGGGCGGGGACACAAGAGACCCAGTACTTC. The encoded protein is CASRAGTQETQYF.

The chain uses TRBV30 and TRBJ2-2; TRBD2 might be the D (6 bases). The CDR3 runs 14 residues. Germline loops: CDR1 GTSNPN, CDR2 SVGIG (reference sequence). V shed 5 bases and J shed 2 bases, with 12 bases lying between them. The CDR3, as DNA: TGTGCCTGGGACTTCGGGAGCAACACCGGGGAGCTGTTTTTT. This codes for CAWDFGSNTGELFF.

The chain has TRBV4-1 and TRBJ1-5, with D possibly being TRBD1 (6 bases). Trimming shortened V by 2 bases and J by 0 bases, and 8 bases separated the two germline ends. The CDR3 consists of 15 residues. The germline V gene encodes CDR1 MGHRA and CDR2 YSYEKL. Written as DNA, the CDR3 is TGCGCCAGCAGCCAACAGGGGTCTAGCAATCAGCCCCAGCATTTT. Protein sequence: CASSQQGSSNQPQHF.

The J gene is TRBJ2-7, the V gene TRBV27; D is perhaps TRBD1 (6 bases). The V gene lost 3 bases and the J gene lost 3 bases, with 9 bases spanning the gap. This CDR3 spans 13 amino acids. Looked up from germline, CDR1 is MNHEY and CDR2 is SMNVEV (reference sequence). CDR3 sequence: CASSLTGRYEQYF. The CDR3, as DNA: TGTGCCAGCAGTTTGACAGGACGCTACGAGCAGTACTTC.

CDR3 nucleotide sequence: TGTGCCAGCAATGCGCAGGTTAGGACTGAAGCTTTCTTT. Translating it yields CASNAQVRTEAFF. The chain recombines TRBV2 with TRBJ1-1; D not certain. Germline CDR1 and CDR2: SNHLY and FYNNEI. With 7 bases removed from V and 5 bases from J, the gap between germline ends came to 14 bases. CDR3 size: 13 residues.

The CDR3 bases are TGTGCCAGCAGTGAAAGGAAGGGGACAGATATTTACGAGCAGTACTTC. It codes for CASSERKGTDIYEQYF. This chain links TRBV6-1 with TRBJ2-7, with 7 nucleotides matching TRBD1. Germline loops: CDR1 MNHNS, CDR2 SASEGT. The CDR3 has 16 amino acids. The V segment lost 2 bases and the J segment 4 bases; nucleotides outside the gene matches: 11.

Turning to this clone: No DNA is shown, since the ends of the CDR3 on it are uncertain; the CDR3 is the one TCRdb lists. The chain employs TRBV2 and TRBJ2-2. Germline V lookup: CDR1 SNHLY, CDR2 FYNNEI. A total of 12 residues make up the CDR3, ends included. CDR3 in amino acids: CASSRTSVELFF.